This entry is about one TCR beta chain. What it binds is not known. This could be a read error, since a much larger clone is one nucleotide away. TCRdb passed the reads through MiXCR, listing each CDR3 protein once. Of around 550,000 distinct CDR3 sequences listed, 26% are singletons. This sample stems from a study of T cell repertoires in cytomegalovirus infection. Study-wide background: CMV infection plus the matching HLA type was flagged by public TCR beta signatures.

Germline-derived CDR1 and CDR2 are SGHTA and FQGNSA. The CDR3 consists of 17 residues. The study's findings and limits: What dominated the ex vivo response were HLA-C-restricted CMV-specific TCR beta clonotypes. People with CMV and the relevant HLA were identified by cumulative public TCR beta family frequency.

The specimen sequenced was PBMCs. The source of this sequence is a human donor in good health (CMV status not recorded). Some clones in this sample may be carry-over from other donors' samples. V and J are TRBV7-2 and TRBJ2-3; D unresolved. The assigned J gene may be wrong: the sequence end matches TRBJ1-5 better. The CDR3 DNA follows: TGTGCCAGCAGCGCCGGACTAGCGGGAGAGTACACAGATACGCAGCATTTT. This encodes CASSAGLAGEYTDTQHF.